Shown below are 32 T cell receptor beta chains from a single sample sequenced in a study of somatic mutations in cytotoxic T cells in rheumatoid arthritis. Using immunoSEQ multiplex PCR, the repertoire was profiled, and TCRdb retains in-frame clones only, with some absent. The data contain about 19,000 clones, approximately 78% of them singletons. The sample taken for sequencing was CD8+ T cells sorted from blood. Every receptor here comes from an adult with rheumatoid arthritis.

The J gene is TRBJ2-5, the V gene TRBV6-5, with 8 bases fitting TRBD1. There are 13 residues in the CDR3. CDR1 is MNHEY, CDR2 SVGAGI, per germline. Trimming removed 7 bases from V and 1 base from J; junction bases left unmatched: 2. CDR3 region: CASTDRVQETQYF. CDR3 bases: TGTGCCAGCACGGACAGGGTCCAAGAGACCCAGTACTTC.

This clone was seen once. The V call is TRBV6-6, the J call TRBJ2-7, with D possibly being TRBD1 (5 bases). This CDR3 contains 14 residues. Germline V CDR1 and CDR2: MNHNY, SVGAGI (reference sequence). V was cut by 6 bases and J by 3 bases, with 15 bases left in between. CDR3 region: CASSLRLDNYEQYF. For the CDR3, the DNA is TGTGCCAGCAGCCTTCGGCTGGACAACTACGAGCAGTACTTC.

The chain recombines TRBV10-3 with TRBJ2-1, with D possibly TRBD2 on 6 matching bases. Germline V gene lookup returns CDR1 ENHRY and CDR2 SYGVKD. Trimming left V 6 bases short and J 1 base short, with 13 bases between. The CDR3 has 15 residues. The CDR3 is CAIRDGSRSYNEQFF. The CDR3, as DNA: TGTGCCATCAGGGACGGGAGTAGGTCCTACAATGAGCAGTTCTTC.

This clone was detected once. This rearrangement joins TRBV27 to TRBJ1-5; TRBD1 agrees at 8 bases. The V gene end was trimmed by 5 bases and the J gene end by 6 bases; junction bases not matched to a gene: 9. Germline V CDR1 and CDR2: MNHEY, SMNVEV (reference sequence). The CDR3 loop spans 15 amino acids. CDR3 sequence (DNA): TGTGCCAGCAGTAGTACAGGGGGTTGGGGTCAGCCCCAGCATTTT. It encodes CASSSTGGWGQPQHF.

This chain uses TRBV28 with TRBJ1-5; unclear D gene. The CDR3 has 14 residues. The germline gives CDR1 MDHEN, CDR2 SYDVKM. V lost 3 bases and J 0 bases, leaving 6 bases between the germline ends. Here the CDR3 reads CASSFQSSNQPQHF. CDR3 bases: TGTGCCAGCAGTTTCCAGAGTAGCAATCAGCCCCAGCATTTT.

The V call is TRBV19, the J call TRBJ1-2; D is unclear. This CDR3 is 15 amino acids long. V was trimmed by 5 bases and J by 4 bases, leaving 17 bases between them. Germline V gene sequence: CDR1 LNHDA, CDR2 SQIVND (reference sequence). The CDR3 coding sequence is TGTGCCAGTAGTTGGTCCGGGCTCCCTCCCTATGGCTACACCTTC. Encoded protein: CASSWSGLPPYGYTF. Filled out from reference TRBV19 and TRBJ1-2, the complete variable domain reads DGGITQSPKYLFRKEGQNVTLSCEQNLNHDAMYWYRQDPGQGLRLIYYSQIVNDFQKGDIAEGYSVSREKKESFPLTVTSAQKNPTAFYLCASSWSGLPPYGYTFGSGTRLTVV.

This chain connects TRBV4-1 to TRBJ2-1; perhaps TRBD2 as D (6 bases). Germline V gives CDR1 MGHRA, CDR2 YSYEKL. V shed 4 bases and J shed 6 bases, with 22 bases lying between them. This CDR3 has 17 amino acids. The CDR3 region is CASSPPNAGYLVNEQFF. The CDR3 bases are TGCGCCAGCAGCCCCCCCAATGCGGGGTACCTCGTCAATGAGCAGTTCTTC.

The chain is built from TRBV4-1 and TRBJ2-5; maybe TRBD2 (7 bases). Trimming took off 4 bases at V and 1 base at J, with 13 bases between the two ends. The germline CDR1 and CDR2 sequences are MGHRA and YSYEKL. The length of the CDR3 is 15 residues. CDR3 residues: CASSPKGGGQETQYF. The CDR3 nucleotides read TGCGCCAGCAGCCCAAAGGGAGGGGGCCAAGAGACCCAGTACTTC.

The chain uses TRBV7-9 and TRBJ1-2, with TRBD1 matching 7 bases. Germline lookup yields CDR1 SEHNR and CDR2 FQNEAQ (reference sequence). V dropped 1 base and J dropped 5; count of bases not matched to a gene: 7. This CDR3 spans 15 amino acids. CDR3: CASSLGQGIVYGYTF. The DNA for the CDR3 is TGTGCCAGCAGCTTAGGACAGGGAATCGTGTATGGCTACACCTTC.

The chain has TRBV10-3 and TRBJ2-1, with D uncertain. The CDR3 has 12 residues. Trimming pared 2 bases from V and 6 bases from J, leaving 5 bases between. Germline V gene sequence: CDR1 ENHRY, CDR2 SYGVKD. The CDR3 protein is CAISELGNEQFF. The CDR3 DNA follows: TGTGCCATCAGTGAGCTGGGCAATGAGCAGTTCTTC.

The sample holds one count of this clone. CDR3 region: CASSYSDRVSEQYF. CDR3 coding DNA: TGTGCCAGTAGTTACTCGGACAGGGTTAGCGAGCAGTACTTC. The gene calls are TRBV19 and TRBJ2-7; 8 bases fit TRBD1. After removal of 5 bases from V and 6 bases from J, the junction contained 9 bases not matched to a gene. The length of the CDR3 is 14 residues. From germline, CDR1 is LNHDA and CDR2 SQIVND (reference sequence).

The chain carries TRBV5-6 and TRBJ2-5; D may be TRBD1 or TRBD2 (5 bases each). The germline V gene encodes CDR1 SGHDT and CDR2 YYEEEE. The CDR3 loop spans 15 amino acids. V was shortened by 3 bases and J by 4 bases, with 16 bases between the two germline ends. As DNA, the CDR3 is TGTGCCAGCAGCTCCGACCGGGGACCCCGAGAGACCCAGTACTTC. It codes for CASSSDRGPRETQYF.

The J gene is TRBJ2-7, the V gene TRBV6-6, with D tentatively TRBD2 (6 bases). This CDR3 region has 16 residues. Germline lookup yields CDR1 MNHNY and CDR2 SVGAGI (reference sequence). Trimming removed 4 bases from V and 2 bases from J, with 18 bases in between. CDR3: CASSLRWDSAPYEQYF. For the CDR3, the DNA is TGTGCCAGCAGTTTGAGGTGGGACTCGGCCCCCTACGAGCAGTACTTC.

The J gene is TRBJ2-3, the V gene TRBV15; D may be TRBD1 (6 bases). V was cut by 2 bases and J by 4 bases, with 13 bases left in between. CDR1 and CDR2 (germline): LNHNV, YYDKDF (reference sequence). The CDR3 extends over 15 amino acids. The CDR3 DNA follows: TGTGCCACCAGCAGAACTCCTGAGGGGGCAGATACGCAGTATTTT. This translates into CATSRTPEGADTQYF.

This clone was seen a single time. The chain employs TRBV2 and TRBJ2-7; TRBD2 aligns across 7 bases. The V segment lost 5 bases and the J segment 7 bases; nucleotides outside the gene matches: 11. Per germline, CDR1 SNHLY and CDR2 FYNNEI. The length of the CDR3 is 14 residues. Written as DNA, the CDR3 is TGTGCCAGCAGTAAGAGCGGGGCCCCCAAGGAGCAGTACTTC. Encoded protein: CASSKSGAPKEQYF.

The chain joins TRBV27 to TRBJ2-3, with TRBD2 matching over 10 bases. The CDR3 totals 19 residues. V dropped 0 bases and J dropped 1; count of bases not matched to a gene: 10. In germline, CDR1 is MNHEY, CDR2 SMNVEV (reference sequence). CDR3 coding DNA: TGTGCCAGCAGTTTATCGGTAGCGGGGGGCCCCCTTGGCACAGATACGCAGTATTTT. The encoded protein is CASSLSVAGGPLGTDTQYF.

This chain connects TRBV7-8 to TRBJ2-5, with D unresolved. The V end was cut by 1 base, the J end by 2 bases, with 11 bases between. The CDR3 loop spans 15 amino acids. The germline V gene encodes CDR1 SGHVS and CDR2 FQNEAQ. The CDR3 DNA follows: TGTGCCAGCAGCTTAGATTTTCGCCCGCAAGAGACCCAGTACTTC. Its protein product is CASSLDFRPQETQYF.

The chain carries TRBV5-6 and TRBJ2-2; no clear D gene. Germline V gene data show CDR1 as SGHDT and CDR2 as YYEEEE. This CDR3 region has 14 residues. V lost 3 bases and J 6 bases, leaving 12 bases between the germline ends. CDR3 bases: TGTGCCAGCAGCTCTACCTATAGGTCCGGGGAGCTGTTTTTT. Translated: CASSSTYRSGELFF.

There are a few counts of this clone. The chain is built from TRBV4-2 and TRBJ1-2; weak D call: TRBD1 (5 bases). This CDR3 contains 15 residues. CDR1 and CDR2 (germline): LGHNA, YNFKEQ. The V and J ends lost 1 base and 3 bases respectively, with 12 bases between them. The CDR3 region has the DNA TGTGCCAGCAGCCAAGGTAGGGGAGCGCACTATGGCTACACCTTC. It specifies CASSQGRGAHYGYTF.

CDR3 residues: CASSSVGLADLTDTQYF. CDR3 sequence (DNA): TGCGCCAGCAGCTCGGTTGGACTAGCGGACCTCACAGATACGCAGTATTTT. The gene calls are TRBV5-1 and TRBJ2-3; TRBD2 aligns across 10 bases. CDR3 length: 17 amino acids. The germline V gene encodes CDR1 SGHRS and CDR2 YFSETQ. With V trimmed by 3 bases and J by 2 bases, 9 bases remained unmatched.

The chain combines TRBV6-1 with TRBJ1-6; D not certain. V shed 2 bases and J shed 4 bases, with 18 bases lying between them. The length of the CDR3 is 18 residues. Germline V gene sequence: CDR1 MNHNS, CDR2 SASEGT. The chain's CDR3 is CASSESGLVGVYNSPLHF. Written as DNA, the CDR3 is TGTGCCAGCAGTGAATCTGGTTTGGTTGGCGTTTATAATTCACCCCTCCACTTT.

V and J are TRBV4-3 and TRBJ2-7; weak D call: TRBD1 (5 bases). Trimming took 1 base from V and 3 from J, leaving 13 bases between them. Germline loops: CDR1 LGHNA, CDR2 YSLEER. CDR3 length: 15 residues. The CDR3 spells CASSQGHAGNYEQYF. CDR3 in DNA: TGCGCCAGCAGCCAAGGACACGCAGGGAACTACGAGCAGTACTTC.

The chain carries TRBV11-2 and TRBJ2-1, with D possibly matching TRBD2 (6 bases). V was pared by 1 base and J by 6 bases, with 13 bases between. This CDR3 region has 15 residues. The V gene's germline CDR1 is SGHAT and CDR2 FQNNGV. CDR3 in amino acids: CASSLGYSRGNEQFF. In nucleotides, the CDR3 is TGTGCCAGCAGCTTAGGGTACTCGCGGGGCAATGAGCAGTTCTTC.

The chain joins TRBV29-1 to TRBJ2-7, with 8 bases identical to TRBD2. CDR1 SQVTM and CDR2 ANQGSEA come from the germline V gene. V shed 2 bases, J shed 2 bases, and the junction held 11 bases outside the gene matches. The CDR3 contains 16 residues. The CDR3 DNA sequence: TGCAGCGTTGAAATGGGCTTAGCGGGGAATACCTACGAGCAGTACTTC. This gives the protein CSVEMGLAGNTYEQYF.

Here the CDR3 DNA reads TGCGCCAGCAGCTTCAAAGGACCGGGGCCTGAGCAGTTCTTC. Protein product: CASSFKGPGPEQFF. The chain combines TRBV5-1 with TRBJ2-1; D may be TRBD1 or TRBD2 (5 bases each). CDR1 and CDR2 (germline): SGHRS, YFSETQ. Trimming shortened V by 2 bases and J by 9 bases, and 15 bases separated the two germline ends. The CDR3 spans 14 residues.

This chain joins TRBV27 and TRBJ2-7; perhaps TRBD2 as D (6 bases). Deletions cut 5 bases from V and 2 bases from J, with 13 bases between. The germline CDR1 and CDR2 sequences are MNHEY and SMNVEV (reference sequence). This CDR3 is built from 14 residues. CDR3 DNA sequence: TGTGCCAGCAGTCCCACCGGGGGTACCTACGAGCAGTACTTC. Protein product: CASSPTGGTYEQYF.

Within the sample, this clone is medium-sized. This chain links TRBV7-8 with TRBJ2-7, with D perhaps TRBD2 (7 bases). The germline V gene has CDR1 SGHVS and CDR2 FQNEAQ. This CDR3 is built from 12 residues. The ends were cut back, 11 bases at V and 3 bases at J, with 14 bases in the middle. This chain's CDR3 is CAGGANFYEQYF. The CDR3 nucleotides read TGTGCCGGGGGGGCCAATTTCTACGAGCAGTACTTC.

The genes are TRBV4-3 and TRBJ1-1, with D maybe TRBD1 (5 bases). V was clipped by 0 bases and J by 1 base, with 12 bases between them. Germline assignment: CDR1 LGHNA and CDR2 YSLEER. The CDR3 has 16 residues. The CDR3 reads CASSQDGGRGNTEAFF. CDR3 coding DNA: TGCGCCAGCAGCCAAGACGGAGGGAGGGGGAACACTGAAGCTTTCTTT.

The chain joins TRBV9 to TRBJ2-3; D uncertain. The CDR3 has 15 residues. V lost 3 bases, J lost 1 base, and 12 bases lay in between. CDR1 is SGDLS, CDR2 YYNGEE, per germline. The CDR3 region is CASSADRGGTDTQYF. The CDR3 nucleotides are TGTGCCAGCAGCGCCGACCGAGGCGGCACAGATACGCAGTATTTT. The full variable domain, in which reference TRBV9 and TRBJ2-3 provide the parts outside the CDR3, is DSGVTQTPKHLITATGQRVTLRCSPRSGDLSVYWYQQSLDQGLQFLIQYYNGEERAKGNILERFSAQQFPDLHSELNLSSLELGDSALYFCASSADRGGTDTQYFGPGTRLTVL.

The chain employs TRBV15 and TRBJ2-7; 9 bases agree with TRBD1. Germline trimming cut 3 bases from V and 5 bases from J; bases unmatched to any gene: 11. Germline values: CDR1 LNHNV, CDR2 YYDKDF (reference sequence). CDR3 length: 16 residues. DNA of the CDR3: TGTGCCACCAGCAGTCCAGGGGACAGGGTTCCGAACGAGCAGTACTTC. Residues: CATSSPGDRVPNEQYF.

The chain employs TRBV6-4 and TRBJ1-1, with D uncertain. This CDR3 has 13 amino acids. The germline V gene has CDR1 MRHNA and CDR2 SNTAGT. V was pared by 6 bases and J by 5 bases, with 13 bases between. The CDR3 bases are TGTGCCAGCAGGGAGGGTTATGGTACTGAAGCTTTCTTT. Its protein is CASREGYGTEAFF.

The chain is built from TRBV6-1 and TRBJ2-1; 8 positions agree with TRBD1. Unmatched junction bases numbered 8, after V lost 5 bases and J lost 8 bases. This CDR3 region has 14 residues. CDR1 is MNHNS, CDR2 SASEGT, per germline. CDR3 amino acids: CASSPDRVNDEQFF. The CDR3 nucleotides read TGTGCCAGCAGTCCGGACAGGGTTAATGATGAGCAGTTCTTC.